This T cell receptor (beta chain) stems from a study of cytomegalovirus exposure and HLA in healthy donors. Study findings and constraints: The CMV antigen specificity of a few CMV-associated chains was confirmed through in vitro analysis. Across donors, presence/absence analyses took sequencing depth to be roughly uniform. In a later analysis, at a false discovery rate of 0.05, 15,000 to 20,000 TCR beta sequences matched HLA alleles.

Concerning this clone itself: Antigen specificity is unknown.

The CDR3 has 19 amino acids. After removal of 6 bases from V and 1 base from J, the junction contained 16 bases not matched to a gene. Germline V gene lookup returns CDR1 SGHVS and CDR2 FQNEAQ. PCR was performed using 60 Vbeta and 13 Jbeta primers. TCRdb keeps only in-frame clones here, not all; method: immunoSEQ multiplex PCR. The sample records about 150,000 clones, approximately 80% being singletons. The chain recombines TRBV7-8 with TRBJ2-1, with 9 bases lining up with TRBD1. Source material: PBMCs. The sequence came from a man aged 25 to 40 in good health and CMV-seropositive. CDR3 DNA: TGTGCCAGCAGGGCCAGACAGGGGGGATTCGGGAGTTCCTACAATGAGCAGTTCTTC. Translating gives CASRARQGGFGSSYNEQFF. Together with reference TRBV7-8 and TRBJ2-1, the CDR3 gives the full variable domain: GAGVSQSPRYKVAKRGQDVALRCDPISGHVSLFWYQQALGQGPEFLTYFQNEAQLDKSGLPSDRFFAERPEGSVSTLKIQRTQQEDSAVYLCASRARQGGFGSSYNEQFFGPGTRLTVL.